These T cell receptor beta chains were read from a single sample in a study of blood T cell repertoires in COVID-19. Using immunoSEQ multiplex PCR, the repertoire was profiled, and TCRdb retains in-frame clones only, with some absent. In the table there are tens of thousands of clones, over 70% of which are singletons. The specimen was peripheral blood. These receptors were taken from a man aged 50 or older with active or convalescent COVID-19. CDR3s include the opening cysteine and the closing phenylalanine or tryptophan. Fields, in order: clone size, J gene, V gene, D gene, CDR3 DNA, CDR3 protein. The D gene is left open where the match is weak. Part of the rows lack a size; the others show once, few, many or a class for expanded clones.

NA	TRBJ1-3	TRBV2	NA	TGTGCCAGCAGTGAAGCCCCGGGAAACACCATATATTTT	CASSEAPGNTIYF
NA	TRBJ2-1	TRBV10-3	TRBD1	TGTGCCATCAGTGAGTCTGGACAGGTTAGTGGTGAGCAGTTCTTC	CAISESGQVSGEQFF
NA	TRBJ2-3	TRBV7-2	NA	TGTGCCAGCAGCTTAAGCATAGCGAACACAGATACGCAGTATTTT	CASSLSIANTDTQYF
NA	TRBJ2-5	TRBV4-1	NA	TGCGCCAGCAGCCGGAGCGGCCAAGAGACCCAGTACTTC	CASSRSGQETQYF
NA	TRBJ2-1	TRBV27	TRBD2	TGTGCCAGCAGTTTTAGCGGGAGTTCGAATGAGCAGTTCTTC	CASSFSGSSNEQFF
NA	TRBJ2-5	TRBV6-5	TRBD1	TGTGCCAGCAGTTACGGGCAGGGGGAAAAAGAGACCCAGTACTTC	CASSYGQGEKETQYF
NA	TRBJ1-2	TRBV11-2	NA	TGTGCCAGCAGCTATGGGGCCTCGGGCTACACCTTC	CASSYGASGYTF
NA	TRBJ1-6	TRBV25-1	NA	TGTGCCAGCAGTACCTCAGCGAGCTCCTATAATTCACCCCTCCACTTT	CASSTSASSYNSPLHF
NA	TRBJ2-1	TRBV5-6	NA	TGTGCCAGCAGCTTGGCGGCTAGCTTTAATGAGCAGTTCTTC	CASSLAASFNEQFF
medium-sized	TRBJ2-2	TRBV24-1	TRBD2	TGTGCCACCAGTTCACTAGCGGGAACGAACACCGGGGAGCTGTTTTTT	CATSSLAGTNTGELFF
NA	TRBJ2-1	TRBV2	TRBD1	TGTGCCAGCAGTGAAATCCCTGGGACAGTGAATGGAGAGCAGTTCTTC	CASSEIPGTVNGEQFF
once	TRBJ2-7	TRBV3-1/TRBV3-2	NA	TGTGCCAGCAGCGAAATCGACACGATTAAGCCCTACGAGCAGTACTTC	CASSEIDTIKPYEQYF
NA	TRBJ2-7	TRBV2	TRBD1	TGTGCCAGCAGTGAAAATACAGGGGACGAGCAGTACTTC	CASSENTGDEQYF
NA	TRBJ2-1	TRBV27	NA	TGTGCCAGCAGTCCCCGACAGTTCACCTACAATGAGCAGTTCTTC	CASSPRQFTYNEQFF
NA	TRBJ1-3	TRBV9	NA	TGTGCCAGCAGCCTACAGGGAGTCTCGGGAAACACCATATATTTT	CASSLQGVSGNTIYF
NA	TRBJ1-1	TRBV29-1	NA	TGCAGCGTTGTGGAGCAAGAAGCTTTCTTT	CSVVEQEAFF
NA	TRBJ2-7	TRBV6-5	TRBD1	TGTGCCAGCAGTTACGGTCAGGGGGCTTACGAGCAGTACTTC	CASSYGQGAYEQYF
NA	TRBJ1-2	TRBV5-1	TRBD1	TGCGCCAGCAGCTTGGCCGGGACAGGGGGTCATGGCTACACCTTC	CASSLAGTGGHGYTF
NA	TRBJ2-7	TRBV27	TRBD2	TGTGCCAGCAGTCAGCGGGGTAGCTCCTACGAGCAGTACTTC	CASSQRGSSYEQYF
NA	TRBJ1-2	TRBV7-9	NA	TGTGCCAGCAGCAGGGGAGTGAACTATGGCTACACCTTC	CASSRGVNYGYTF
once	TRBJ2-1	TRBV27	NA	TGTGCCAGCAGTTTCCGCTGGAGCGGATTTTACAATGAGCAGTTCTTC	CASSFRWSGFYNEQFF
NA	TRBJ2-5	TRBV5-1	TRBD1	TGCGCCAGCAGCTTGGGGGACAGGGGCGGATGGGAGACCCAGTACTTC	CASSLGDRGGWETQYF
NA	TRBJ2-7	TRBV10-3	NA	TGTGCCATCAGTGGACAGAGCTACGAGCAGTACTTC	CAISGQSYEQYF
NA	TRBJ1-1	TRBV2	TRBD1	TGTGCCAGCAGTCGGACAGGGTTGTCCTCTGAAGCTTTCTTT	CASSRTGLSSEAFF
few	TRBJ1-5	TRBV7-2	NA	TGTGCCAGCAGCTTGGGGAGGGTTGAGCCCCAGCATTTT	CASSLGRVEPQHF
NA	TRBJ2-3	TRBV18	TRBD2	TGTGCCAGCTCACCACGGGGCGGGGGGACGTCCACAGATACGCAGTATTTT	CASSPRGGGTSTDTQYF
NA	TRBJ1-5	TRBV27	TRBD1	TGTGCCAGCAGACCGGGACAGATTAGCAATCAGCCCCAGCATTTT	CASRPGQISNQPQHF
NA	TRBJ2-7	TRBV11-3	NA	TGTGCCAGCAGCTTAGACCAGGGGGGACAACCTGGCACCTACGAGCAGTACTTC	CASSLDQGGQPGTYEQYF
NA	TRBJ1-2	TRBV24-1	NA	TGTGCCACCAGTGATATGACAGGAGACTATGGCTACACCTTC	CATSDMTGDYGYTF
NA	TRBJ1-1	TRBV19	NA	TGTGCCAGTAGTAGTTTCAGGAACGTGAGTTTGAACACTGAAGCTTTCTTT	CASSSFRNVSLNTEAFF
once	TRBJ2-3	TRBV30	NA	TGTGCCTGGAGTGTCGACAGGCGAGATACGCAGTATTTT	CAWSVDRRDTQYF
NA	TRBJ1-2	TRBV3-1/TRBV3-2	NA	TGTGCCAGCAGCCAACGGTTAGCTAACTATGGCTACACCTTC	CASSQRLANYGYTF
NA	TRBJ2-1	TRBV6-5	NA	TGTGCCAGCAGTACACAGGTTGAGCAGTTCTTC	CASSTQVEQFF
NA	TRBJ1-2	TRBV21-1	NA	TGTGCCAGCAATACAGGGGCGGACTACACCTTC	CASNTGADYTF
NA	TRBJ2-1	TRBV5-1	NA	TGCGCCAGCAGCTTTTTCAGGCCCGACAATGAGCAGTTCTTC	CASSFFRPDNEQFF
NA	TRBJ2-1	TRBV29-1	NA	TGCAGCGTTGAGGGCAGGGGCGCCTACAATGAGCAGTTCTTC	CSVEGRGAYNEQFF
NA	TRBJ1-2	TRBV30	NA	TGTGCCTGGAGTAGCCAGGGGATATATGGCTACACCTTC	CAWSSQGIYGYTF
NA	TRBJ1-1	TRBV7-3	TRBD1	TGTGCCAGCAGCCTCGGACAGGCAAACACTGAAGCTTTCTTT	CASSLGQANTEAFF
few	TRBJ2-3	TRBV5-4	NA	TGTGCCAGCAGCTTGGACCCTAGCGCCCGCACAGATACGCAGTATTTT	CASSLDPSARTDTQYF
once	TRBJ1-2	TRBV27	TRBD1	TGTGCCAGCAGCCTGCAGGGGGCTCTTGGCTACACCTTC	CASSLQGALGYTF
NA	TRBJ2-7	TRBV5-4	TRBD2	TGTGCCAGCAGCCGACGGGAGGGGATGAGGTACGAGCAGTACTTC	CASSRREGMRYEQYF
NA	TRBJ1-5	TRBV28	TRBD1	TGTGCCAGCAGTCGGGACAGGGGAAGGCCCCAGCATTTT	CASSRDRGRPQHF
NA	TRBJ2-7	TRBV7-9	TRBD1	TGTGCCAGCAGCACTACGGGACAGCCCTACGAGCAGTACTTC	CASSTTGQPYEQYF
NA	TRBJ2-1	TRBV12-3/TRBV12-4	NA	TGTGCCAGCAGAACGGACTTCAATGAGCAGTTCTTC	CASRTDFNEQFF
NA	TRBJ2-2	TRBV11-3	NA	TGTGCCAGCAGCCTACGTGCACAGTCAACCGGGGAGCTGTTTTTT	CASSLRAQSTGELFF
NA	TRBJ2-7	TRBV5-1	TRBD1	TGCGCCAGCAGCTTGGAATCCGGCAGGGGGACACAGCAGTACTTC	CASSLESGRGTQQYF
once	TRBJ1-4	TRBV6-4	NA	TGTGCCAGCACCCATCCCGCCACAGGCGCTACAATTGAAAAACTGTTTTTT	CASTHPATGATIEKLFF
NA	TRBJ2-7	TRBV5-4	NA	TGTGCCAGCAGCTTGCTGTCAGGAAGGGAGCAGTACTTC	CASSLLSGREQYF